Below, 14 T cell receptor beta chains from the same sample are listed, as sequenced in a study of T cell responses to AZD1222 COVID-19 vaccine. Here immunoSEQ multiplex PCR was the method, and the copy in TCRdb shows in-frame clones only, minus some. The repertoire holds around 110,000 clones, with roughly nine tenths as singletons. Sample: peripheral blood, taken 28 days after the second AZD1222 dose. All receptors come from an adult who received the AZD1222 COVID-19 vaccine.

V and J are TRBV30 and TRBJ1-1; 7 bases agree with TRBD1. Germline V gives CDR1 GTSNPN, CDR2 SVGIG (reference sequence). Trimming took 2 bases from V and 3 from J; bases not matched to a gene: 6. The length of the CDR3 is 14 residues. DNA of the CDR3: TGTGCCTGGAGTCGGACAGGCGCGTACACTGAAGCTTTCTTT. It specifies CAWSRTGAYTEAFF.

This clone showed up just once. This chain's CDR3 is CASSSTGVDTGELFF. Written as DNA, the CDR3 is TGCGCCAGCAGCTCGACTGGGGTCGACACCGGGGAGCTGTTTTTT. The chain carries TRBV5-1 and TRBJ2-2, with D hard to call. V was shortened by 3 bases and J by 3 bases, with 12 bases between the two germline ends. Per germline, CDR1 SGHRS and CDR2 YFSETQ. This CDR3 region has 15 residues.

The chain employs TRBV29-1 and TRBJ2-3; no firm D call. In germline, CDR1 is SQVTM, CDR2 ANQGSEA. V lost 3 bases and J lost 2, with 6 bases in between. The CDR3 runs 12 residues. CDR3 amino acids: CSVDGYTDTQYF. CDR3 nucleotide sequence: TGCAGCGTTGACGGCTACACAGATACGCAGTATTTT.

This rearrangement joins TRBV7-8 to TRBJ1-5; D gene unclear. Deletions cut 1 base from V and 6 bases from J, with 10 bases between. CDR1 and CDR2 from the germline V gene are SGHVS and FQNEAQ. This CDR3 is built from 14 residues. The CDR3 coding sequence is TGTGCCAGCAGCTTAGAGGCGCGGGTTCAGCCCCAGCATTTT. It codes for CASSLEARVQPQHF. The whole variable domain, filled in from reference TRBV7-8 and TRBJ1-5, reads GAGVSQSPRYKVAKRGQDVALRCDPISGHVSLFWYQQALGQGPEFLTYFQNEAQLDKSGLPSDRFFAERPEGSVSTLKIQRTQQEDSAVYLCASSLEARVQPQHFGDGTRLSIL.

This chain connects TRBV3-1 (or the pseudogene TRBV3-2) to TRBJ1-1, with a possible D match to TRBD1 (5 bases). Germline values: CDR1 LGHDT, CDR2 YNNKEL (reference sequence). The CDR3 runs to 14 residues. Trimming took off 4 bases at V and 5 bases at J, with 14 bases between the two ends. The CDR3 region is CASSRIEGETEAFF. In DNA form, the CDR3 reads TGTGCCAGCAGCCGTATAGAAGGGGAGACTGAAGCTTTCTTT.

The chain recombines TRBV5-6 with TRBJ1-5; tentatively, D is TRBD1 (5 bases). The ends were cut back, 2 bases at V and 4 bases at J, with 7 bases in the middle. Germline V gives CDR1 SGHDT, CDR2 YYEEEE. CDR3 size: 13 residues. CDR3 in DNA: TGTGCCAGCAGCTTCGGGGCGAATCAGCCCCAGCATTTT. Residues: CASSFGANQPQHF.

This clone has a handful of counts. The genes are TRBV27 and TRBJ1-3; 9 bases fit TRBD1. CDR1 MNHEY and CDR2 SMNVEV come from the germline V gene (reference sequence). The J segment lost 5 bases and the V segment lost 5 bases, leaving 13 bases of the junction unmatched. The CDR3 is made up of 17 amino acids. The CDR3 DNA reads TGTGCCAGCAGTCCCCGCCCGGGACAGGGTGGAAGAAACACCATATATTTT. Its protein is CASSPRPGQGGRNTIYF.

The rearrangement uses TRBV19 and TRBJ1-2; 10 bases align to TRBD1. The CDR3 is 15 residues long. The germline V gene has CDR1 LNHDA and CDR2 SQIVND (reference sequence). J was trimmed by 5 bases and V by 6 bases; bases with no gene match: 9. This CDR3 reads CASRRRQGARYGYTF. DNA for the CDR3: TGTGCCAGTAGACGCAGACAGGGGGCAAGGTATGGCTACACCTTC.

The rearrangement joins TRBV7-3 to TRBJ2-3; unclear D gene. The CDR3 runs 13 residues. V was pared by 0 bases and J by 6 bases, with 7 bases between. Germline V lookup: CDR1 SGHTA, CDR2 FQGTGA. DNA of the CDR3: TGTGCCAGCAGCTTAACCCCGGCGGATACGCAGTATTTT. Translating gives CASSLTPADTQYF.

The V and J genes are TRBV7-6 and TRBJ2-1, with TRBD1 as a possible D gene (6 bases). Deletions cut 4 bases from V and 0 bases from J, with 16 bases between. Germline V gene sequence: CDR1 SGHVS, CDR2 FNYEAQ. The CDR3 runs to 17 residues. The CDR3 protein is CASSSGTLGSSYNEQFF. In DNA form, the CDR3 reads TGTGCCAGCAGCTCCGGGACACTGGGTAGCTCCTACAATGAGCAGTTCTTC.

This chain uses TRBV5-1 with TRBJ1-2, with D perhaps matching TRBD1 (6 bases). The V end lost 3 bases, the J end lost 1 base, and 10 bases lay between the germline ends. The CDR3 length is 14 residues. The germline gives CDR1 SGHRS, CDR2 YFSETQ. The CDR3 loop reads CASSSGTFNYGYTF. The DNA for the CDR3 is TGCGCCAGCAGCTCAGGGACATTTAACTATGGCTACACCTTC. The variable domain in full, with the rest retrieved from reference TRBV5-1 and TRBJ1-2, is KAGVTQTPRYLIKTRGQQVTLSCSPISGHRSVSWYQQTPGQGLQFLFEYFSETQRNKGNFPGRFSGRQFSNSRSEMNVSTLELGDSALYLCASSSGTFNYGYTFGSGTRLTVV.

The rearrangement uses TRBV19 and TRBJ2-7; 8 bases map to TRBD2. Germline CDR1 LNHDA, CDR2 SQIVND (reference sequence). This CDR3 comprises 13 residues. Trimming cost V 3 bases and J 4 bases; bases outside gene matches: 2. CDR3 DNA: TGTGCCAGTAGTATGACGGGGGGGTACGAGCAGTACTTC. It specifies CASSMTGGYEQYF.

V is TRBV20-1 and J is TRBJ1-2, with D hard to call. CDR1 is DFQATT, CDR2 SNEGSKA, per germline (reference sequence). V shed 6 bases and J shed 8 bases, with 7 bases lying between them. This CDR3 is 9 amino acids long. The DNA for the CDR3 is TGCAGTGCCGTGGGAGGCTACACCTTC. It is translated as CSAVGGYTF.

The chain is built from TRBV3-1 (or the pseudogene TRBV3-2) and TRBJ2-5, with TRBD2 identical over 9 bases. The V gene's germline CDR1 is LGHDT and CDR2 YNNKEL (reference sequence). The CDR3 covers 17 residues. V gave up 1 base and J gave up 3 bases; unmatched junction bases: 9. CDR3 protein: CASSQVWREGRKETQYF. The CDR3 coding sequence is TGTGCCAGCAGCCAAGTGTGGCGGGAGGGGAGAAAAGAGACCCAGTACTTC.